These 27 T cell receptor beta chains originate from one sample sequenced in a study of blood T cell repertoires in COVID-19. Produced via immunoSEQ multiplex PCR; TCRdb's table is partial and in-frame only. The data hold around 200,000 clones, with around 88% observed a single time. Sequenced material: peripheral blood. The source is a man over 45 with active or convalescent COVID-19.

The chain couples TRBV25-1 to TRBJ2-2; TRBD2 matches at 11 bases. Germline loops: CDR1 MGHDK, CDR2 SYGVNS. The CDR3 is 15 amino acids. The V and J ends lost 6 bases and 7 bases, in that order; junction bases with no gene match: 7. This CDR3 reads CASRRSGGAVGELFF. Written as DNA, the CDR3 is TGTGCCAGCAGACGTAGCGGGGGGGCTGTCGGGGAGCTGTTTTTT.

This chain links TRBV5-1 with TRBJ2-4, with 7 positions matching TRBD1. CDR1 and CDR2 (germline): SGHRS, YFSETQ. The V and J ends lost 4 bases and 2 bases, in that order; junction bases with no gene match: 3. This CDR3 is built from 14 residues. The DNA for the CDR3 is TGCGCCAGCAGCCCGACAGGGTCCAAAAACATTCAGTACTTC. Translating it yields CASSPTGSKNIQYF.

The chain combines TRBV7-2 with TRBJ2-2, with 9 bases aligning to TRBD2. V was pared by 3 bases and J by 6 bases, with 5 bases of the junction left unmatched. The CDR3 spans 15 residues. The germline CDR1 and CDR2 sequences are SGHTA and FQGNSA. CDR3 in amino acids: CASSFTRGGPGELFF. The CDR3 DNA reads TGTGCCAGCAGCTTCACGCGGGGGGGCCCCGGGGAGCTGTTTTTT. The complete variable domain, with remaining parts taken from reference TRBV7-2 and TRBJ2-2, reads GAGVSQSPSNKVTEKGKDVELRCDPISGHTALYWYRQSLGQGLEFLIYFQGNSAPDKSGLPSDRFSAERTGGSVSTLTIQRTQQEDSAVYLCASSFTRGGPGELFFGEGSRLTVL.

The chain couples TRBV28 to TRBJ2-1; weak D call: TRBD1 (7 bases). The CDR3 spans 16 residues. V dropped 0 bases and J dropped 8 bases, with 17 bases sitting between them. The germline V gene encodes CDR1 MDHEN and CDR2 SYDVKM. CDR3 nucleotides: TGTGCCAGCAGTTTATGGGGCGGGATGCAGGGGGATGAGCAGTTCTTC. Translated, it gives CASSLWGGMQGDEQFF.

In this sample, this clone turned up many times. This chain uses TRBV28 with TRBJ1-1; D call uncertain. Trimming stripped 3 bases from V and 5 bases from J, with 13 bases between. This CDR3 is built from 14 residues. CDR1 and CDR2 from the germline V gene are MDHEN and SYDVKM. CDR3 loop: CASSFDLRGTEAFF. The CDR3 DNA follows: TGTGCCAGCAGTTTTGATCTACGGGGAACTGAAGCTTTCTTT.

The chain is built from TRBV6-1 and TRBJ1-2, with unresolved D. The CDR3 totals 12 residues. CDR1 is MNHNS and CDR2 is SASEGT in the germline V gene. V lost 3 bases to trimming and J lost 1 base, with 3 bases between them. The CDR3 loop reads CASSDLNYGYTF. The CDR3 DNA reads TGTGCCAGCAGTGACCTTAACTATGGCTACACCTTC.

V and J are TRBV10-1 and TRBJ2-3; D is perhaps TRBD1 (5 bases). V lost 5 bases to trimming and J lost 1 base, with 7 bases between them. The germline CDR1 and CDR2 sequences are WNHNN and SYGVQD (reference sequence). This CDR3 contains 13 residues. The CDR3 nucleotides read TGCGCCAGCAGTTCCAGGGGCACAGATACGCAGTATTTT. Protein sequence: CASSSRGTDTQYF.

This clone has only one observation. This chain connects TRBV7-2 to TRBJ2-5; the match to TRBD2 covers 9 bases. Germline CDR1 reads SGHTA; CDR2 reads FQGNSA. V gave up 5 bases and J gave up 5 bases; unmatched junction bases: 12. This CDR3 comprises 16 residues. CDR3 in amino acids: CASSLLGLASPETQYF. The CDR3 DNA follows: TGTGCCAGCAGCCTCTTGGGACTAGCTTCGCCGGAGACCCAGTACTTC.

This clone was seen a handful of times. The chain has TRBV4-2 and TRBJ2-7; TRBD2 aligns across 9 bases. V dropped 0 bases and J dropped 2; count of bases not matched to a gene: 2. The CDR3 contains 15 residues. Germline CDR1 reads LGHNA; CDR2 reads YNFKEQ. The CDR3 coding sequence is TGTGCCAGCAGCCAAGAAGGCGGGAGGGCCTACGAGCAGTACTTC. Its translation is CASSQEGGRAYEQYF.

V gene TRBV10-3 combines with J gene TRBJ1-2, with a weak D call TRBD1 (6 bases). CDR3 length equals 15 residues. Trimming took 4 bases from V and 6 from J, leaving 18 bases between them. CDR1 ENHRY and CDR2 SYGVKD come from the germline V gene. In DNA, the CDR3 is TGTGCCATCAGTGGAGTCGGGCAGGGGAGCGATGGCTACACCTTC. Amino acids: CAISGVGQGSDGYTF.

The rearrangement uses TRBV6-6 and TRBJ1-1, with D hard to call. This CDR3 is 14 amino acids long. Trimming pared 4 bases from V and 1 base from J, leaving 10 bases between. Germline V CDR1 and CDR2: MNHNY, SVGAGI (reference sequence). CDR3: CASSSESPNTEAFF. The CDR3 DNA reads TGTGCCAGCAGTTCGGAGAGCCCGAACACTGAAGCTTTCTTT.

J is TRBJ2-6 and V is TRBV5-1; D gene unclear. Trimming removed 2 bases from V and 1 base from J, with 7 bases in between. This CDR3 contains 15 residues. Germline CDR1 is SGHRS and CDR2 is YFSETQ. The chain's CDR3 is CASSLPQSGANVLTF. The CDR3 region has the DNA TGCGCCAGCAGCTTACCCCAGTCTGGGGCCAACGTCCTGACTTTC.

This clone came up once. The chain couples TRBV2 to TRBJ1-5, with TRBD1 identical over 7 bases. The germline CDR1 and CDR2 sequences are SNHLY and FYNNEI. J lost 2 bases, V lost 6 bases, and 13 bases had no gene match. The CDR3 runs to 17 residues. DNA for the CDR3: TGTGCCAGCAGGTTTCAGGAGAGGGGGCTTGGCAATCAGCCCCAGCATTTT. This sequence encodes CASRFQERGLGNQPQHF.

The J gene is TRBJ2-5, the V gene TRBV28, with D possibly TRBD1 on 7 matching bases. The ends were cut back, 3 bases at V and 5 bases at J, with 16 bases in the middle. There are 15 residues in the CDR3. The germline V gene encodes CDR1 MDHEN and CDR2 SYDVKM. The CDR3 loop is CASSFRQGSGETQYF. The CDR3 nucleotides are TGTGCCAGCAGTTTCAGACAGGGTAGCGGTGAGACCCAGTACTTC.

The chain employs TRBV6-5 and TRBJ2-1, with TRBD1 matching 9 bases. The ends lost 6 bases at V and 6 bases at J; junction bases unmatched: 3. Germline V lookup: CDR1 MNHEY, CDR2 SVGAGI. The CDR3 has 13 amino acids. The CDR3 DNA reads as TGTGCCAGCAGCCGGGACAGGGTCAATGAGCAGTTCTTC. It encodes CASSRDRVNEQFF.

The DNA for the CDR3 is TGTGCCACCGTACTAGCGGGGGGGCATAATGAGCAGTTCTTC. Translated, it gives CATVLAGGHNEQFF. The chain links TRBV28 to TRBJ2-1; TRBD2 agrees at 13 bases. The V gene's germline CDR1 is MDHEN and CDR2 SYDVKM. The junction had 7 bases not matched to a gene; V was cut back by 10 bases and J by 7 bases. The CDR3 extends over 14 amino acids.

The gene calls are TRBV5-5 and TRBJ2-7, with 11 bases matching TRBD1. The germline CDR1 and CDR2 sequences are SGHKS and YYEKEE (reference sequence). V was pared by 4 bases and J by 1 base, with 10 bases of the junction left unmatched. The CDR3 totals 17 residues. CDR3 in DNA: TGTGCCAGCAGCCCGGGGACAGGGGGGACCTTTTCCTACGAGCAGTACTTC. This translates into CASSPGTGGTFSYEQYF. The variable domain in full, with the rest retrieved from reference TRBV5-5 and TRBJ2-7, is DAGVTQSPTHLIKTRGQQVTLRCSPISGHKSVSWYQQVLGQGPQFIFQYYEKEERGRGNFPDRFSARQFPNYSSELNVNALLLGDSALYLCASSPGTGGTFSYEQYFGPGTRLTVT.

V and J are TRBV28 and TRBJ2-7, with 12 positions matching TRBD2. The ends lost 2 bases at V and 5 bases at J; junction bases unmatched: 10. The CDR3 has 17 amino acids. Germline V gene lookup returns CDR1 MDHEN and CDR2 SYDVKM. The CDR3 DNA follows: TGTGCCAGCAGTTTACCTGGACTAGCGGGACTCCCCCACGAGCAGTACTTC. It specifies CASSLPGLAGLPHEQYF. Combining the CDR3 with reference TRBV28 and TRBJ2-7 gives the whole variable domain DVKVTQSSRYLVKRTGEKVFLECVQDMDHENMFWYRQDPGLGLRLIYFSYDVKMKEKGDIPEGYSVSREKKERFSLILESASTNQTSMYLCASSLPGLAGLPHEQYFGPGTRLTVT.

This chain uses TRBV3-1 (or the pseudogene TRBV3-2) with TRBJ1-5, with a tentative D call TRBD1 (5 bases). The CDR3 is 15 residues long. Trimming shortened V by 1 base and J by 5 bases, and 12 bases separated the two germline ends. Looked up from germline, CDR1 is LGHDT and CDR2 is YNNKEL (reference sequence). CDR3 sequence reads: CASSQGPGRYQPQHF. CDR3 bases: TGTGCCAGCAGCCAAGGCCCAGGGAGGTATCAGCCCCAGCATTTT.

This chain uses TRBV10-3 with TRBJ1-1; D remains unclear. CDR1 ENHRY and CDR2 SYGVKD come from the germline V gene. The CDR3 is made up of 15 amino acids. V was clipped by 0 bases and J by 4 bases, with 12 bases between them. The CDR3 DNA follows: TGTGCCATCAGTGAGTCGGGAGGGTCGGGCACTGAAGCTTTCTTT. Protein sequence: CAISESGGSGTEAFF.

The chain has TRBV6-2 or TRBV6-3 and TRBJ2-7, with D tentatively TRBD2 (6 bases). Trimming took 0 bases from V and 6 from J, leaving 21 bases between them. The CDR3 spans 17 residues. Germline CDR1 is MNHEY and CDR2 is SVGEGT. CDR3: CASSYSIQLTAGREQYF. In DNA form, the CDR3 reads TGTGCCAGCAGTTACTCGATACAGCTGACTGCGGGGCGCGAGCAGTACTTC.

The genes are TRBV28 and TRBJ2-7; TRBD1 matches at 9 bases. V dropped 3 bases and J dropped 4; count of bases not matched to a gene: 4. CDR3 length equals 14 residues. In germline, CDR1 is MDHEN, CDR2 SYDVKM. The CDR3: CASSFTGGEYEQYF. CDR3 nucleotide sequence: TGTGCCAGCAGTTTTACAGGGGGCGAGTACGAGCAGTACTTC.

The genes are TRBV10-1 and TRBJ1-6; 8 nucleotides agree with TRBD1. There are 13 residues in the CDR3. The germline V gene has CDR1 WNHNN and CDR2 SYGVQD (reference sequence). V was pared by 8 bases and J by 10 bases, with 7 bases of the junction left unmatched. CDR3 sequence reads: CASGDRTGSPLHF. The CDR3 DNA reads TGCGCCAGCGGGGACAGGACTGGGTCACCCCTCCACTTT.

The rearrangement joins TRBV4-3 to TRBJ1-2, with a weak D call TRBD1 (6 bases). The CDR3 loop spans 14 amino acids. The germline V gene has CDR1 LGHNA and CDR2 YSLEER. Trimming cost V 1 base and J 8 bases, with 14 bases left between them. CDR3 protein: CASSQVPDRRGYTF. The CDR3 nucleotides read TGCGCCAGCAGCCAAGTCCCGGACAGACGCGGCTACACCTTC.

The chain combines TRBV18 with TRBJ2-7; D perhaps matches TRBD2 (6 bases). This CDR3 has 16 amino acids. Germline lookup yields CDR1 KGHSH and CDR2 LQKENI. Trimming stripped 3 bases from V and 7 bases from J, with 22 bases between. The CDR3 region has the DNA TGTGCCAGCTCACCCTCCGGGAGACAACGGGGAAGAGAGCAGTACTTC. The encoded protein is CASSPSGRQRGREQYF. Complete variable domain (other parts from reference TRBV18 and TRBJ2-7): NAGVMQNPRHLVRRRGQEARLRCSPMKGHSHVYWYRQLPEEGLKFMVYLQKENIIDESGMPKERFSAEFPKEGPSILRIQQVVRGDSAAYFCASSPSGRQRGREQYFGPGTRLTVT.

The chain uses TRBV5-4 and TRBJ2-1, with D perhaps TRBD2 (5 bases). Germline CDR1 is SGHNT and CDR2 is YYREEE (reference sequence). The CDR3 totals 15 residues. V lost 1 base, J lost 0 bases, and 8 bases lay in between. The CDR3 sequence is CASSLSGISYNEQFF. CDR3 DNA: TGTGCCAGCAGCTTGTCGGGGATCTCCTACAATGAGCAGTTCTTC. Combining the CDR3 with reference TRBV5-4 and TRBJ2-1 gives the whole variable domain ETGVTQSPTHLIKTRGQQVTLRCSSQSGHNTVSWYQQALGQGPQFIFQYYREEENGRGNFPPRFSGLQFPNYSSELNVNALELDDSALYLCASSLSGISYNEQFFGPGTRLTVL.

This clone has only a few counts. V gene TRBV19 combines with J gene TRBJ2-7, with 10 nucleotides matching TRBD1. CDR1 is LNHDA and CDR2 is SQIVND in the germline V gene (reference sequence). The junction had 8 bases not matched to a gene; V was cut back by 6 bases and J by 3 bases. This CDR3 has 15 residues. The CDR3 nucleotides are TGTGCCAGTAGCCCCCCCGGACAGGGGGACTACGAGCAGTACTTC. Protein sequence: CASSPPGQGDYEQYF.